In this sample, the clone carrying this T cell receptor beta chain turned up a few times. The antigen remains undetermined. These data come from a study of T cell repertoires in cytomegalovirus infection. Across the whole study: Both CMV infection and a matching HLA type were indicated by public TCR beta signatures.

J gave up 5 bases and V 4 bases, and 11 bases lay outside the gene matches. Germline V lookup: CDR1 MNHEY, CDR2 SVGAGI. The CDR3 runs to 17 residues. TCRdb independently ran MiXCR on the reads; one entry per CDR3 protein. Among some 450,000 distinct CDR3 sequences listed, 31% were seen once. Study-wide points: Predominance within the ex vivo response was attributable to HLA-C-restricted CMV-specific TCR beta clonotypes.

This clonotype was sampled from a human donor in good health (CMV status not recorded). Some clones in this sample may be carry-over from other donors' samples. V is TRBV6-5 and J is TRBJ1-1; 12 bases map to TRBD1. The sequenced material came from PBMCs. The CDR3 loop is CASSFSGTGGKRTEAFF. The CDR3 bases are TGTGCCAGCAGTTTTTCCGGGACAGGGGGCAAAAGAACTGAAGCTTTCTTT.